The next 8 T cell receptor beta chains were all read from a single sample in a study of blood T cell repertoires in COVID-19. Using immunoSEQ multiplex PCR, the repertoire was profiled, and TCRdb retains in-frame clones only, with some absent. Of hundreds of thousands of clones listed, under 90% were seen once; the top ten hold 18%. Sequenced input: peripheral blood. These receptors were taken from a woman of 80 years or more with active or convalescent COVID-19.

This clone has only one observation. The J gene is TRBJ2-7, the V gene TRBV28, with D perhaps matching TRBD2 (5 bases). Germline values: CDR1 MDHEN, CDR2 SYDVKM. This CDR3 is 12 amino acids long. Trimming stripped 6 bases from V and 9 bases from J, with 15 bases between. The CDR3 bases are TGTGCCAGCAGCGCCGAGGGTCTCGGGCAGTACTTC. This gives the protein CASSAEGLGQYF.

V and J are TRBV6-5 and TRBJ1-3; possibly TRBD1 for D (6 bases). With 0 bases removed from V and 4 bases from J, the gap between germline ends came to 13 bases. Germline-derived CDR1 and CDR2 are MNHEY and SVGAGI. This CDR3 contains 16 residues. For the CDR3, the DNA is TGTGCCAGCAGTTACTCGCAGGGGTTCAAGGGAAACACCATATATTTT. Encoded protein: CASSYSQGFKGNTIYF.

This clone is a singleton in its sample. The CDR3 DNA follows: TGTGCCATCAGTGAGGGCTTAGGAGCGGGACAAGAGACCCAGTACTTC. Protein: CAISEGLGAGQETQYF. The genes are TRBV10-3 and TRBJ2-5; 7 bases map to TRBD2. Germline V lookup: CDR1 ENHRY, CDR2 SYGVKD. V lost 2 bases, J lost 2 bases, and 8 bases stayed unmatched. The CDR3 runs 16 residues.

The V and J genes are TRBV7-6 and TRBJ2-5; 7 nucleotides agree with TRBD1. Germline values: CDR1 SGHVS, CDR2 FNYEAQ. V shed 5 bases, J shed 4 bases, and the junction held 10 bases outside the gene matches. This CDR3 spans 15 amino acids. The CDR3 loop reads CASSGFRGQGETQYF. The DNA for the CDR3 is TGTGCCAGCAGCGGTTTTAGGGGGCAAGGAGAGACCCAGTACTTC.

The CDR3 coding sequence is TGTGCCACCAGCAGAATACTAGCGGGAGGGGGAGAGCAGTACTTC. Its translation is CATSRILAGGGEQYF. The V call is TRBV15, the J call TRBJ2-7; 13 nucleotides align to TRBD2. V trimming: 2 bases; J trimming: 7 bases; junction bases outside the gene matches: 5. Germline CDR1 reads LNHNV; CDR2 reads YYDKDF (reference sequence). The CDR3 extends over 15 amino acids.

The chain has TRBV10-3 and TRBJ1-1, with 7 bases matching TRBD1. This CDR3 is 11 amino acids long. CDR1 and CDR2 (germline): ENHRY, SYGVKD. V shed 10 bases and J 6 bases; nucleotides not matched to a gene: 5. In nucleotides, the CDR3 is TGTGCCACCCGACAGGGAGCTGAAGCTTTCTTT. Translated, it gives CATRQGAEAFF.

This clone was counted a single time. The chain couples TRBV5-5 to TRBJ2-7; D not certain. This CDR3 has 13 residues. V shed 3 bases and J shed 0 bases, with 7 bases lying between them. Germline CDR1 and CDR2: SGHKS and YYEKEE (reference sequence). For the CDR3, the DNA is TGTGCCAGCAGCTGGGCCCCCTCCTACGAGCAGTACTTC. Residues: CASSWAPSYEQYF. The full variable domain, in which reference TRBV5-5 and TRBJ2-7 provide the parts outside the CDR3, is DAGVTQSPTHLIKTRGQQVTLRCSPISGHKSVSWYQQVLGQGPQFIFQYYEKEERGRGNFPDRFSARQFPNYSSELNVNALLLGDSALYLCASSWAPSYEQYFGPGTRLTVT.

The V and J genes are TRBV27 and TRBJ2-1; TRBD1 agrees at 8 bases. The CDR3 totals 11 residues. The V segment lost 6 bases and the J segment 12 bases; nucleotides outside the gene matches: 4. The germline V gene has CDR1 MNHEY and CDR2 SMNVEV (reference sequence). The CDR3 is CASSGQGVQFF. The CDR3 DNA follows: TGTGCCAGCAGCGGACAGGGAGTGCAGTTCTTC.